Listed below are T cell receptor beta chains from one sample, sequenced in a study of CD4 T cells in relation to SARS-CoV-2 and coronaviruses. These receptors are not linked to any known antigen. Here immunoSEQ multiplex PCR was the method, and the copy in TCRdb shows in-frame clones only, minus some. In the table there are 30,000 to 45,000 clones, around three quarters of which are singletons. The specimen was memory CD4+ T cells from PBMCs, cultured in vitro. Source of these receptors: an adult with COVID-19. CDR3s include the opening cysteine and the closing phenylalanine or tryptophan. The D gene is left open where the match is weak. Part of the rows lack a size; the others show once, few, many or a class for expanded clones.

>-|-|TRBJ2-7|TRBV6-1
CASSEARQTYEQYF
TGTGCCAGCAGTGAAGCAAGGCAGACCTACGAGCAGTACTTC
>-|once|TRBJ2-1|TRBV19
CASSIVGGYNEQFF
TGTGCCAGTAGTATAGTGGGTGGCTACAATGAGCAGTTCTTC
>TRBD2|once|TRBJ2-1|TRBV3-1/TRBV3-2
CASSLQLAGTNEQFF
TGTGCCAGCAGCCTCCAGCTAGCGGGAACCAATGAGCAGTTCTTC
>TRBD2|once|TRBJ2-7|TRBV5-1
CASSSLAGISYEQYF
TGCGCCAGCAGCTCCTTAGCGGGGATCTCCTACGAGCAGTACTTC
>-|-|TRBJ2-7|TRBV6-6
CASSYSTNAQYF
TGTGCCAGCAGTTACTCGACCAACGCGCAGTACTTC
>-|once|TRBJ2-5|TRBV7-2
CASSQQGQETQYF
TGTGCCAGCAGCCAACAGGGCCAAGAGACCCAGTACTTC
>-|-|TRBJ2-3|TRBV2
CASILETSTDTQYF
TGTGCCAGCATTCTAGAAACGAGCACAGATACGCAGTATTTT
>TRBD2|-|TRBJ2-1|TRBV5-1
CASSHGLAGVVEQFF
TGCGCCAGCAGCCATGGGCTAGCGGGAGTTGTTGAGCAGTTCTTC
>-|-|TRBJ1-2|TRBV28
CASSPRQYPFYGYTF
TGTGCCAGCAGTCCCCGACAGTACCCCTTCTATGGCTACACCTTC
>TRBD1|-|TRBJ2-2|TRBV28
CASSSGTGDTGELFF
TGTGCCAGCAGTTCGGGGACAGGGGACACCGGGGAGCTGTTTTTT
>-|-|TRBJ2-1|TRBV4-2
CASSQSLWDEQFF
TGTGCCAGCAGCCAATCGCTTTGGGATGAGCAGTTCTTC
>-|-|TRBJ1-5|TRBV7-6
CASSLAGNGNQPQHF
TGTGCCAGCAGCTTAGCAGGGAATGGCAATCAGCCCCAGCATTTT
>TRBD1|-|TRBJ1-1|TRBV30
CAFLPRPGQINTEAFF
TGTGCCTTTCTCCCCCGTCCGGGACAGATAAACACTGAAGCTTTCTTT
>TRBD2|-|TRBJ2-7|TRBV11-2
CASSLRTSSYEQYF
TGTGCCAGCAGCTTGCGGACTAGCTCCTACGAGCAGTACTTC
>TRBD1|-|TRBJ1-2|TRBV18
CASSLDRTPLATF
TGTGCCAGCTCCCTGGACAGGACCCCGCTAGCCACCTTC
>TRBD1|few|TRBJ1-6|TRBV7-3
CASSLGTVNSPLHF
TGTGCCAGCAGCTTAGGGACAGTTAATTCACCCCTCCACTTT
>-|-|TRBJ2-7|TRBV18
CASSPTTDYEQYF
TGTGCCAGCTCACCGACTACCGACTACGAGCAGTACTTC
>-|few|TRBJ2-1|TRBV5-4
CASSPGNNNEQFF
TGTGCCAGCAGCCCGGGAAACAACAATGAGCAGTTCTTC
>-|-|TRBJ1-4|TRBV15
CATKGFATNEKLFF
TGTGCCACCAAAGGGTTTGCAACTAATGAAAAACTGTTTTTT
>-|-|TRBJ1-4|TRBV6-1
CASSEVPLTTNEKLFF
TGTGCCAGCAGTGAAGTTCCTCTGACAACTAATGAAAAACTGTTTTTT
>-|-|TRBJ2-7|TRBV6-1
CASSEWGAAYEQYF
TGTGCCAGCAGTGAATGGGGGGCGGCCTACGAGCAGTACTTC
>TRBD1|-|TRBJ2-7|TRBV3-1/TRBV3-2
CASSQVGQGDEQYF
TGTGCCAGCAGCCAAGTGGGACAGGGCGACGAGCAGTACTTC
>TRBD2|-|TRBJ2-1|TRBV28
CASSPPGTSFISSYNEQFF
TGTGCCAGCAGTCCCCCCGGGACTAGCTTCATTAGCTCCTACAATGAGCAGTTCTTC
>TRBD1|-|TRBJ2-7|TRBV7-2
CASSDGQGYEQYF
TGTGCCAGCAGCGATGGACAGGGCTACGAGCAGTACTTC
>TRBD1|few|TRBJ2-7|TRBV18
CASQDRGHEQYF
TGTGCCAGTCAGGACAGGGGGCACGAGCAGTACTTC
>-|few|TRBJ1-2|TRBV3-1/TRBV3-2
CASSQRKGIPRYTF
TGTGCCAGCAGCCAACGAAAAGGAATCCCGCGCTACACCTTC
>TRBD2|few|TRBJ2-5|TRBV7-3
CASSLGLAGDETQYF
TGTGCCAGCAGCTTAGGACTAGCGGGAGATGAGACCCAGTACTTC
>-|-|TRBJ2-5|TRBV10-1
CASSESGYQETQYF
TGCGCCAGCAGTGAGTCCGGGTACCAAGAGACCCAGTACTTC
>TRBD2|-|TRBJ2-1|TRBV6-2/TRBV6-3
CASSYSRLAAQFF
TGTGCCAGCAGTTACTCCCGACTAGCGGCGCAGTTCTTC
>TRBD2|-|TRBJ2-3|TRBV24-1
CATSDLWGLAGGLTDTQYF
TGTGCCACCAGTGATTTGTGGGGTCTAGCGGGAGGTCTCACAGATACGCAGTATTTT
>-|once|TRBJ1-4|TRBV5-5
CASSLFTATNEKLFF
TGTGCCAGCAGCTTGTTTACAGCAACTAATGAAAAACTGTTTTTT
>-|-|TRBJ2-1|TRBV10-3
CAISEGLAEQFF
TGTGCCATCAGTGAGGGGTTGGCTGAGCAGTTCTTC
>TRBD1|-|TRBJ2-7|TRBV6-5
CASIHRGTGDYEQYF
TGTGCCAGCATCCACCGCGGGACAGGGGACTACGAGCAGTACTTC
>TRBD2|once|TRBJ2-1|TRBV15
CATGAGVGYNEQFF
TGTGCCACCGGAGCGGGAGTGGGCTACAATGAGCAGTTCTTC
>-|-|TRBJ2-7|TRBV5-6
CASSLPGEIYEQYF
TGTGCCAGCAGCTTGCCCGGGGAAATCTACGAGCAGTACTTC
>-|-|TRBJ2-1|TRBV14
CASSHGGHGNEQFF
TGTGCCAGCAGCCACGGAGGACACGGGAATGAGCAGTTCTTC
>TRBD1|-|TRBJ2-3|TRBV11-2
CASSLTQGTLRSTDTQYF
TGTGCCAGCAGCTTAACACAGGGGACCCTTAGGAGCACAGATACGCAGTATTTT
>TRBD1|-|TRBJ2-4|TRBV27
CASSPPGTGGINIQYF
TGTGCCAGCAGTCCCCCGGGGACAGGTGGAATAAACATTCAGTACTTC
>-|-|TRBJ1-6|TRBV10-3
CAISEGLHSPLHF
TGTGCCATCAGTGAAGGTTTACATTCACCCCTCCACTTT
>-|few|TRBJ2-1|TRBV6-6
CASSKASSYNEQFF
TGTGCCAGCAGCAAAGCGAGCTCCTACAATGAGCAGTTCTTC
>-|-|TRBJ2-1|TRBV24-1
CATSENSYNEQFF
TGTGCCACCAGTGAAAACAGTTACAATGAGCAGTTCTTC
>-|-|TRBJ1-1|TRBV27
CASSLSPGGGSLDTEAFF
TGTGCCAGCAGTTTATCTCCGGGAGGAGGTAGTTTGGACACTGAAGCTTTCTTT
>TRBD1|-|TRBJ2-3|TRBV13
CASSRKPQGLVGTDTQYF
TGTGCCAGCAGCAGAAAGCCACAGGGGTTGGTTGGCACAGATACGCAGTATTTT